These T cell receptor beta chains were read from a single sample in a study of radiotherapy plus CTLA-4 blockade in lung cancer. Sequencing was performed with immunoSEQ multiplex PCR; in TCRdb, only in-frame clones are kept and a portion is missing. The sample shows about 70,000 clones, about 80% of them seen only once. Specimen: peripheral blood, collected from a patient treated with radiotherapy plus ipilimumab. The receptor source for this set is a human donor with non-small cell lung cancer who had a complete response to radiotherapy plus ipilimumab. The CDR3 runs from the conserved cysteine through the conserved F or W. Each record gives: D gene, V gene, CDR3 length, clone size, J gene, CDR3 protein, CDR3 DNA. D genes are given only for firm matches. Clone size appears in some rows only: once, few, many, or a class for an expanded clone.

D gene: NA; V gene: TRBV7-9; CDR3 length: 16; clone size: few; J gene: TRBJ1-4; CDR3 protein: CASSLKATATNEKLFF; CDR3 DNA: TGTGCCAGCAGCTTAAAAGCGACAGCAACTAATGAAAAACTGTTTTTT
D gene: NA; V gene: TRBV27; CDR3 length: 14; clone size: NA; J gene: TRBJ2-1; CDR3 protein: CASSRAGAYNEQFF; CDR3 DNA: TGTGCCAGCAGCCGGGCAGGGGCATACAATGAGCAGTTCTTC
D gene: NA; V gene: TRBV9; CDR3 length: 13; clone size: NA; J gene: TRBJ2-1; CDR3 protein: CASSVEEGREQFF; CDR3 DNA: TGTGCCAGCAGCGTAGAGGAGGGCAGAGAGCAGTTCTTC
D gene: NA; V gene: TRBV30; CDR3 length: 13; clone size: NA; J gene: TRBJ2-5; CDR3 protein: CAWRRQTQETQYF; CDR3 DNA: TGTGCCTGGAGGCGACAGACCCAAGAGACCCAGTACTTC
D gene: TRBD1; V gene: TRBV7-2; CDR3 length: 14; clone size: NA; J gene: TRBJ1-2; CDR3 protein: CASSLDRGRFGYTF; CDR3 DNA: TGTGCCAGCAGCTTAGACAGGGGGAGGTTCGGCTACACCTTC
D gene: TRBD2; V gene: TRBV6-1; CDR3 length: 15; clone size: NA; J gene: TRBJ2-1; CDR3 protein: CASNAGTSGSNEQFF; CDR3 DNA: TGTGCCAGCAACGCCGGGACTAGCGGGAGTAATGAGCAGTTCTTC
D gene: NA; V gene: TRBV7-9; CDR3 length: 12; clone size: NA; J gene: TRBJ1-1; CDR3 protein: CASTRMNTEAFF; CDR3 DNA: TGTGCCAGCACCCGAATGAACACTGAAGCTTTCTTT
D gene: TRBD2; V gene: TRBV10-3; CDR3 length: 17; clone size: NA; J gene: TRBJ2-1; CDR3 protein: CAISDSPGVAGANEQFF; CDR3 DNA: TGTGCCATCAGTGACTCCCCTGGAGTGGCGGGAGCGAATGAGCAGTTCTTC
D gene: TRBD2; V gene: TRBV30; CDR3 length: 18; clone size: NA; J gene: TRBJ2-3; CDR3 protein: CAWRKDRGLAGGADTQYF; CDR3 DNA: TGTGCCTGGAGGAAGGACAGGGGCCTAGCGGGGGGGGCAGATACGCAGTATTTT
D gene: NA; V gene: TRBV4-1; CDR3 length: 14; clone size: NA; J gene: TRBJ1-4; CDR3 protein: CASSQGGLAEKLFF; CDR3 DNA: TGCGCCAGCAGCCAGGGGGGTTTAGCAGAAAAACTGTTTTTT
D gene: NA; V gene: TRBV6-5; CDR3 length: 15; clone size: NA; J gene: TRBJ1-1; CDR3 protein: CASSYSGVWRTEAFF; CDR3 DNA: TGTGCCAGCAGTTACTCAGGGGTCTGGAGAACTGAAGCTTTCTTT
D gene: NA; V gene: TRBV25-1; CDR3 length: 16; clone size: NA; J gene: TRBJ2-2; CDR3 protein: CASSELSRSNTGELFF; CDR3 DNA: TGTGCCAGCAGTGAATTAAGCCGATCGAACACCGGGGAGCTGTTTTTT
D gene: NA; V gene: TRBV19; CDR3 length: 11; clone size: NA; J gene: TRBJ2-5; CDR3 protein: CASSSGETQYF; CDR3 DNA: TGTGCCAGTAGTTCGGGGGAGACCCAGTACTTC
D gene: NA; V gene: TRBV7-8; CDR3 length: 16; clone size: NA; J gene: TRBJ2-3; CDR3 protein: CASSLGRTREYIKEYF; CDR3 DNA: TGTGCCAGCAGCTTGGGGAGGACAAGGGAATATATTAAGGAGTATTTT
D gene: NA; V gene: TRBV18; CDR3 length: 18; clone size: NA; J gene: TRBJ1-6; CDR3 protein: CASSPLESGSSYNSPLHF; CDR3 DNA: TGTGCCAGCTCACCACTTGAATCGGGAAGCTCCTATAATTCACCCCTCCACTTT
D gene: NA; V gene: TRBV5-1; CDR3 length: 14; clone size: medium-sized; J gene: TRBJ1-1; CDR3 protein: CASSLAQQNTEAFF; CDR3 DNA: TGCGCCAGCAGCTTGGCCCAACAAAACACTGAAGCTTTCTTT
D gene: NA; V gene: TRBV7-2; CDR3 length: 15; clone size: few; J gene: TRBJ1-4; CDR3 protein: CASSLPGTTNEKLFF; CDR3 DNA: TGTGCCAGCAGCTTACCAGGGACAACTAATGAAAAACTGTTTTTT
D gene: NA; V gene: TRBV5-1; CDR3 length: 15; clone size: NA; J gene: TRBJ1-3; CDR3 protein: CASSLGRHSGNTIYF; CDR3 DNA: TGCGCCAGCAGCTTGGGGCGGCACTCTGGAAACACCATATATTTT
D gene: TRBD1; V gene: TRBV2; CDR3 length: 15; clone size: NA; J gene: TRBJ1-6; CDR3 protein: CASSAGTVYNSPLHF; CDR3 DNA: TGTGCCAGCAGTGCGGGGACAGTCTATAATTCACCCCTCCACTTT
D gene: TRBD1; V gene: TRBV19; CDR3 length: 15; clone size: NA; J gene: TRBJ2-2; CDR3 protein: CASNRDRGLAGELFF; CDR3 DNA: TGTGCCAGTAATAGGGACAGGGGGCTTGCCGGGGAGCTGTTTTTT
D gene: TRBD1; V gene: TRBV18; CDR3 length: 18; clone size: NA; J gene: TRBJ1-2; CDR3 protein: CASSSSISGQGAIYGYTF; CDR3 DNA: TGTGCCAGCTCCTCCTCGATCTCGGGACAGGGGGCGATTTATGGCTACACCTTC
D gene: TRBD2; V gene: TRBV7-9; CDR3 length: 19; clone size: NA; J gene: TRBJ2-1; CDR3 protein: CASSLLPGLAGTLYNEQFF; CDR3 DNA: TGTGCCAGCAGCTTGTTACCGGGACTAGCGGGAACATTGTACAATGAGCAGTTCTTC
D gene: TRBD1; V gene: TRBV11-2; CDR3 length: 15; clone size: few; J gene: TRBJ1-4; CDR3 protein: CASGPTGTENEKLFF; CDR3 DNA: TGTGCCAGCGGTCCTACCGGGACAGAAAATGAAAAACTGTTTTTT
D gene: NA; V gene: TRBV10-3; CDR3 length: 15; clone size: NA; J gene: TRBJ1-6; CDR3 protein: CAIKIGGQNNSPLHF; CDR3 DNA: TGTGCCATCAAGATCGGCGGGCAGAATAATTCACCCCTCCACTTT
D gene: NA; V gene: TRBV7-6; CDR3 length: 15; clone size: NA; J gene: TRBJ2-7; CDR3 protein: CASSLGGRRSYEQYF; CDR3 DNA: TGTGCCAGCAGCTTGGGCGGCCGGAGGTCCTACGAGCAGTACTTC
D gene: NA; V gene: TRBV9; CDR3 length: 15; clone size: NA; J gene: TRBJ1-4; CDR3 protein: CASSVAGGPNEKLFF; CDR3 DNA: TGTGCCAGCAGCGTAGCTGGCGGACCTAATGAAAAACTGTTTTTT
D gene: TRBD2; V gene: TRBV6-5; CDR3 length: 15; clone size: NA; J gene: TRBJ2-3; CDR3 protein: CASSYGGTSTDTQYF; CDR3 DNA: TGTGCCAGCAGTTATGGGGGGACTAGTACAGATACGCAGTATTTT
D gene: NA; V gene: TRBV21-1; CDR3 length: 15; clone size: NA; J gene: TRBJ2-2; CDR3 protein: CASSSDRADTGELFF; CDR3 DNA: TGTGCCAGCAGCTCAGACAGGGCCGACACCGGGGAGCTGTTTTTT
D gene: TRBD1; V gene: TRBV5-6; CDR3 length: 16; clone size: NA; J gene: TRBJ1-4; CDR3 protein: CASSLRATGGMEKLFF; CDR3 DNA: TGTGCCAGCAGCTTGAGGGCGACAGGGGGGATGGAAAAACTGTTTTTT
D gene: TRBD2; V gene: TRBV7-2; CDR3 length: 14; clone size: NA; J gene: TRBJ2-1; CDR3 protein: CASKGGGARNEQFF; CDR3 DNA: TGTGCCAGTAAGGGCGGGGGGGCTCGGAATGAGCAGTTCTTC
D gene: TRBD1; V gene: TRBV19; CDR3 length: 14; clone size: NA; J gene: TRBJ2-7; CDR3 protein: CASSRTGGHYEQYF; CDR3 DNA: TGTGCCAGTAGTAGGACAGGGGGTCACTACGAGCAGTACTTC
D gene: TRBD2; V gene: TRBV7-6; CDR3 length: 17; clone size: NA; J gene: TRBJ2-2; CDR3 protein: CAFSTGLAGGLTGELFF; CDR3 DNA: TGTGCCTTTTCGACGGGACTAGCGGGGGGCCTTACCGGGGAGCTGTTTTTT
D gene: NA; V gene: TRBV10-1; CDR3 length: 15; clone size: NA; J gene: TRBJ1-1; CDR3 protein: CASSERAGANTEAFF; CDR3 DNA: TGCGCCAGCAGTGAGAGGGCAGGGGCGAACACTGAAGCTTTCTTT
D gene: NA; V gene: TRBV11-2; CDR3 length: 13; clone size: NA; J gene: TRBJ2-1; CDR3 protein: CASSSSEGYEQFF; CDR3 DNA: TGTGCCAGCAGCTCCTCTGAGGGGTATGAGCAGTTCTTC
D gene: TRBD1; V gene: TRBV7-9; CDR3 length: 19; clone size: NA; J gene: TRBJ2-1; CDR3 protein: CASSSGGTGIISSYNEQFF; CDR3 DNA: TGTGCCAGCAGCTCAGGGGGCACAGGCATTATTAGCTCCTACAATGAGCAGTTCTTC
D gene: NA; V gene: TRBV18; CDR3 length: 14; clone size: NA; J gene: TRBJ1-4; CDR3 protein: CASSPWDGNEKLFF; CDR3 DNA: TGTGCCAGCTCACCATGGGACGGTAATGAAAAACTGTTTTTT
D gene: NA; V gene: TRBV28; CDR3 length: 13; clone size: once; J gene: TRBJ1-1; CDR3 protein: CASSLRALQSAFF; CDR3 DNA: TGTGCCAGCAGTTTAAGGGCCCTTCAGTCAGCTTTCTTT
D gene: NA; V gene: TRBV7-9; CDR3 length: 11; clone size: few; J gene: TRBJ1-2; CDR3 protein: CASSQEQSYTF; CDR3 DNA: TGTGCCAGCAGCCAAGAGCAGTCCTACACCTTC
D gene: NA; V gene: TRBV6-6; CDR3 length: 15; clone size: NA; J gene: TRBJ1-5; CDR3 protein: CASSYGGLGNQPQHF; CDR3 DNA: TGTGCCAGCAGTTACGGGGGGCTCGGCAATCAGCCCCAGCATTTT
D gene: NA; V gene: TRBV9; CDR3 length: 12; clone size: NA; J gene: TRBJ1-4; CDR3 protein: CASSVDGEKLFF; CDR3 DNA: TGTGCCAGCAGCGTAGATGGTGAAAAACTGTTTTTT
D gene: NA; V gene: TRBV6-6; CDR3 length: 11; clone size: NA; J gene: TRBJ2-5; CDR3 protein: CASSSWETQYF; CDR3 DNA: TGTGCCAGCAGTTCTTGGGAGACCCAGTACTTC
D gene: TRBD1; V gene: TRBV7-2; CDR3 length: 17; clone size: NA; J gene: TRBJ2-6; CDR3 protein: CASSLEGRGTGANVLTF; CDR3 DNA: TGTGCCAGCAGCTTAGAGGGCAGGGGGACAGGGGCCAACGTCCTGACTTTC
D gene: NA; V gene: TRBV11-3; CDR3 length: 13; clone size: once; J gene: TRBJ2-1; CDR3 protein: CASSPQGFHGQFF; CDR3 DNA: TGTGCCAGCAGCCCACAGGGATTCCATGGGCAGTTCTTC
D gene: NA; V gene: TRBV6-1; CDR3 length: 15; clone size: NA; J gene: TRBJ1-2; CDR3 protein: CASSERGRGIWGYTF; CDR3 DNA: TGTGCCAGCAGTGAACGGGGCAGGGGAATTTGGGGCTACACCTTC
D gene: NA; V gene: TRBV5-1; CDR3 length: 17; clone size: few; J gene: TRBJ1-3; CDR3 protein: CASSLGPQGSSGNTIYF; CDR3 DNA: TGCGCCAGCAGCTTGGGCCCTCAGGGGAGCTCTGGAAACACCATATATTTT
D gene: NA; V gene: TRBV4-3; CDR3 length: 14; clone size: few; J gene: TRBJ2-1; CDR3 protein: CASSQEYGSNEQFF; CDR3 DNA: TGCGCCAGCAGCCAAGAGTATGGGAGTAATGAGCAGTTCTTC
D gene: TRBD2; V gene: TRBV4-3; CDR3 length: 16; clone size: NA; J gene: TRBJ2-1; CDR3 protein: CASSHNLGGGPGEQFF; CDR3 DNA: TGCGCCAGCAGCCACAATCTGGGGGGAGGGCCCGGTGAGCAGTTCTTC
D gene: NA; V gene: TRBV30; CDR3 length: 12; clone size: NA; J gene: TRBJ1-1; CDR3 protein: CAWNRDLTGAFF; CDR3 DNA: TGTGCCTGGAACAGGGACCTAACTGGAGCTTTCTTT
D gene: TRBD2; V gene: TRBV5-4; CDR3 length: 14; clone size: once; J gene: TRBJ2-7; CDR3 protein: CASSFRGGSYEQYF; CDR3 DNA: TGTGCCAGCAGCTTCCGGGGGGGGTCCTACGAGCAGTACTTC
D gene: TRBD2; V gene: TRBV5-1; CDR3 length: 17; clone size: once; J gene: TRBJ2-1; CDR3 protein: CASSYSSGGAVYNEQFF; CDR3 DNA: TGCGCCAGCAGTTACTCTAGCGGGGGGGCGGTCTACAATGAGCAGTTCTTC
D gene: TRBD1; V gene: TRBV5-5; CDR3 length: 14; clone size: large; J gene: TRBJ1-1; CDR3 protein: CASSHRGLGAEAFF; CDR3 DNA: TGTGCCAGCAGCCACAGGGGGTTGGGGGCTGAAGCTTTCTTT
D gene: NA; V gene: TRBV29-1; CDR3 length: 12; clone size: few; J gene: TRBJ1-1; CDR3 protein: CSVAGEGTEAFF; CDR3 DNA: TGCAGCGTTGCAGGGGAGGGCACTGAAGCTTTCTTT
D gene: TRBD2; V gene: TRBV9; CDR3 length: 18; clone size: NA; J gene: TRBJ2-3; CDR3 protein: CASSPGLAVTVSTDTQYF; CDR3 DNA: TGTGCCAGCAGCCCTGGACTAGCGGTGACTGTTAGCACAGATACGCAGTATTTT
D gene: TRBD2; V gene: TRBV19; CDR3 length: 15; clone size: few; J gene: TRBJ2-3; CDR3 protein: CASSIVAGDADTQYF; CDR3 DNA: TGTGCCAGTAGTATAGTAGCGGGGGACGCAGATACGCAGTATTTT
D gene: NA; V gene: TRBV7-9; CDR3 length: 17; clone size: NA; J gene: TRBJ2-6; CDR3 protein: CASSIGQISSGANVLTF; CDR3 DNA: TGTGCCAGCAGCATCGGACAGATTAGCTCTGGGGCCAACGTCCTGACTTTC
D gene: TRBD1; V gene: TRBV30; CDR3 length: 12; clone size: NA; J gene: TRBJ1-3; CDR3 protein: CALGTAGNTIYF; CDR3 DNA: TGTGCCCTCGGGACAGCTGGAAACACCATATATTTT
D gene: NA; V gene: TRBV11-2; CDR3 length: 13; clone size: NA; J gene: TRBJ2-5; CDR3 protein: CASSLIPGETQYF; CDR3 DNA: TGTGCCAGCAGCTTGATTCCGGGAGAGACCCAGTACTTC
D gene: TRBD1; V gene: TRBV25-1; CDR3 length: 14; clone size: NA; J gene: TRBJ1-1; CDR3 protein: CASSEWGQGSEAFF; CDR3 DNA: TGTGCCAGCAGTGAATGGGGACAGGGTTCTGAAGCTTTCTTT
D gene: TRBD1; V gene: TRBV27; CDR3 length: 14; clone size: NA; J gene: TRBJ1-1; CDR3 protein: CASSLQGANTEAFF; CDR3 DNA: TGTGCCAGCAGTTTACAGGGGGCAAACACTGAAGCTTTCTTT
D gene: TRBD1; V gene: TRBV5-1; CDR3 length: 14; clone size: NA; J gene: TRBJ1-2; CDR3 protein: CASSDGQGDYGYTF; CDR3 DNA: TGCGCCAGCAGCGATGGACAGGGGGACTATGGCTACACCTTC